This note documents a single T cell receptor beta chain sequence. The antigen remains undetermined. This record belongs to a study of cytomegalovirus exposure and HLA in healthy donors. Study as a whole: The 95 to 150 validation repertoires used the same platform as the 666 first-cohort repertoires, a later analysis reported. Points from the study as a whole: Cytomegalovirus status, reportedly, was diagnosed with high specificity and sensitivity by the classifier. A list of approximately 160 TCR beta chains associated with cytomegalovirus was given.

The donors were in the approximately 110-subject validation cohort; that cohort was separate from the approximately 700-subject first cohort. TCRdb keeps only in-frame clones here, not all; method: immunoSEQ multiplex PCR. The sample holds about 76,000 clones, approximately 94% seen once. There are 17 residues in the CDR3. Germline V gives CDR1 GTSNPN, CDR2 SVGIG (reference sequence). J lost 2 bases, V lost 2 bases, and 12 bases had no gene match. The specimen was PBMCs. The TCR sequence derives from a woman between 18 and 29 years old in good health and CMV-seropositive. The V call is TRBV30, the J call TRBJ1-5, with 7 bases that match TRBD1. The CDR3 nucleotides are TGTGCCTGGAGTAACCCGGACAGGTTGGGAGGCAATCAGCCCCAGCATTTT. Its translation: CAWSNPDRLGGNQPQHF.